This section outlines one TCR beta chain sequence together with its context. Its target is not known. Trimming stripped 3 bases from V and 0 bases from J, with 14 bases between. CDR1 SGDLS and CDR2 YYNGEE come from the germline V gene. The CDR3 is 16 residues long. The data originate from a study of T cell repertoires in cytomegalovirus infection. For the study at large: Carrying CMV and the relevant HLA type showed in public TCR beta signatures.

Each CDR3 protein gets one entry after TCRdb re-called the reads with MiXCR. The sample carries roughly 200,000 distinct CDR3 sequences, about 15% recorded once. Study-wide points: Using cumulative public TCR beta family frequency, the authors identified those who carried CMV together with the relevant HLA. There were HLA-C-restricted CMV-specific TCR beta clonotypes dominating the ex vivo response.

This sequence joins TRBV9 and TRBJ2-3; D call uncertain. Specimen: CD8+ T cells from PBMCs. The clonotype was recovered from a human donor in good health (CMV status not recorded). Some clones in this sample may be carry-over from other donors' samples. In DNA form, the CDR3 reads TGTGCCAGCAGCGCCGCACCGCCGAGTAGCACAGATACGCAGTATTTT. Translating it yields CASSAAPPSSTDTQYF.